The 18 T cell receptor beta chains below all came from one sample that was sequenced in a study of a mutant IDH1 vaccine in newly diagnosed glioma. These receptors are not linked to any known antigen. The time point denotes: week 35, safety follow-up. With topical imiquimod, each dose of the vaccine consisted of 300 ug of mutant IDH1 20-mer peptide. Clones were sequenced by immunoSEQ multiplex PCR, and TCRdb holds only the in-frame ones, with some missing. This table has roughly 68,000 clones, roughly 71% appearing once. The material was PBMCs, obtained from a glioma patient whose treatment included an IDH1 peptide vaccine. The receptors come from a man over 45 with glioma.

This chain uses TRBV29-1 with TRBJ2-6, with D perhaps given as TRBD1 or TRBD2 (5 bases each). Trimming stripped 4 bases from V and 0 bases from J, with 10 bases between. The germline V gene has CDR1 SQVTM and CDR2 ANQGSEA. The length of the CDR3 is 15 residues. The CDR3 nucleotides are TGCAGCGTTGGTGGGGGAGACTCTGGGGCCAACGTCCTGACTTTC. Encoded protein: CSVGGGDSGANVLTF. Full variable domain (rest looked up from reference TRBV29-1 and TRBJ2-6): SAVISQKPSRDICQRGTSLTIQCQVDSQVTMMFWYRQQPGQSLTLIATANQGSEATYESGFVIDKFPISRPNLTFSTLTVSNMSPEDSSIYLCSVGGGDSGANVLTFGAGSRLTVL.

V usage is TRBV27 and J usage is TRBJ2-2; either TRBD1 or TRBD2 may fit D (7 bases each). V lost 0 bases and J lost 7, with 18 bases in between. The CDR3 has 17 amino acids. CDR1 is MNHEY and CDR2 is SMNVEV in the germline V gene (reference sequence). CDR3 sequence reads: CASSLSGGGHRGGELFF. The CDR3, as DNA: TGTGCCAGCAGTTTATCGGGAGGGGGCCATAGGGGCGGGGAGCTGTTTTTT.

This clone has just a few counts. The V gene is TRBV29-1, the J gene TRBJ1-5, with 8 nucleotides matching TRBD1. There are 13 residues in the CDR3. CDR1 is SQVTM, CDR2 ANQGSEA, per germline. The V gene end was trimmed by 5 bases and the J gene end by 3 bases; junction bases not matched to a gene: 3. CDR3 sequence: CSVRQGFNQPQHF. The CDR3 nucleotides read TGCAGCGTTCGACAGGGGTTCAATCAGCCCCAGCATTTT.

The chain joins TRBV19 to TRBJ1-5; 7 bases line up with TRBD1. The CDR3 runs 17 residues. V gave up 5 bases and J gave up 6 bases; unmatched junction bases: 16. Germline V gene sequence: CDR1 LNHDA, CDR2 SQIVND (reference sequence). The CDR3, as DNA: TGTGCCAGTAGTCTCAGACTTGAGACACGACAGGGTCAGCCCCAGCATTTT. The encoded protein is CASSLRLETRQGQPQHF.

The table lists this clone with a count of one. V and J are TRBV27 and TRBJ1-5, with 9 bases fitting TRBD1. This CDR3 is 17 amino acids long. V lost 5 bases to trimming and J lost 3 bases; unmatched junction nucleotides: 11. Germline CDR1 is MNHEY and CDR2 is SMNVEV (reference sequence). This CDR3 is CASSLGTGKPINQPQHF. The CDR3 DNA sequence: TGTGCCAGCAGTCTAGGGACAGGGAAACCAATCAATCAGCCCCAGCATTTT.

The chain is built from TRBV7-9 and TRBJ2-2, with D hard to call. This CDR3 contains 11 residues. V lost 3 bases to trimming and J lost 6 bases, with 2 bases between them. CDR1 is SEHNR and CDR2 is FQNEAQ in the germline V gene (reference sequence). This chain's CDR3 is CASSFAGELFF. The CDR3 DNA reads TGTGCCAGCAGCTTTGCCGGGGAGCTGTTTTTT.

This chain connects TRBV10-3 to TRBJ2-5; D ambiguous. CDR3 length equals 14 residues. The germline V gene encodes CDR1 ENHRY and CDR2 SYGVKD. Trimming cost V 4 bases and J 1 base, with 10 bases left between them. The CDR3 sequence is CAISGPRVQETQYF. DNA of the CDR3: TGTGCCATCAGTGGACCACGCGTCCAAGAGACCCAGTACTTC.

The CDR3 spells CAWSVHGGATSEQFF. The DNA for the CDR3 is TGTGCCTGGAGTGTACACGGGGGGGCCACGAGTGAGCAGTTCTTC. The chain carries TRBV30 and TRBJ2-1; 8 positions match TRBD2. Trimming removed 0 bases from V and 9 bases from J; junction bases left unmatched: 10. This CDR3 has 15 residues. Germline V CDR1 and CDR2: GTSNPN, SVGIG (reference sequence).

A few counts support this clone. This CDR3 reads CASRAGTGEYGYTF. CDR3 DNA sequence: TGTGCCAGTAGGGCCGGGACAGGGGAATATGGCTACACCTTC. This chain connects TRBV19 to TRBJ1-2; 10 nucleotides line up with TRBD1. CDR1 LNHDA and CDR2 SQIVND come from the germline V gene (reference sequence). V shed 6 bases, J shed 5 bases, and the junction held 6 bases outside the gene matches. This CDR3 has 14 amino acids.

The rearrangement uses TRBV30 and TRBJ2-7; TRBD2 matches at 7 bases. J lost 0 bases, V lost 2 bases, and 4 bases had no gene match. CDR1 and CDR2 from the germline V gene are GTSNPN and SVGIG (reference sequence). The CDR3 spans 14 residues. The CDR3 coding sequence is TGTGCCTGGAGTTGGGGCGGGAGCTCCTACGAGCAGTACTTC. Protein product: CAWSWGGSSYEQYF.

The chain employs TRBV10-3 and TRBJ1-5, with a tentative D call TRBD1 (6 bases). CDR3 length equals 15 residues. The V end lost 6 bases, the J end lost 4 bases, and 16 bases lay between the germline ends. CDR1 and CDR2 from the germline V gene are ENHRY and SYGVKD. In DNA form, the CDR3 reads TGTGCCATCAGCAAAATTCAGGGGCCTAATCAGCCCCAGCATTTT. Amino acids: CAISKIQGPNQPQHF.

This clone was seen a handful of times. The J gene is TRBJ2-2, the V gene TRBV6-5, with a tentative D call TRBD1 (6 bases). V lost 2 bases, J lost 1 base, and 8 bases lay in between. Germline loops: CDR1 MNHEY, CDR2 SVGAGI. This CDR3 comprises 15 residues. CDR3 coding DNA: TGTGCCAGCAGTTACGCAGGGGAGAACACCGGGGAGCTGTTTTTT. This sequence encodes CASSYAGENTGELFF.

The chain employs TRBV2 and TRBJ2-2; the D gene is possibly TRBD2 (6 bases). Germline assignment: CDR1 SNHLY and CDR2 FYNNEI. The CDR3 is 12 residues long. Trimming cost V 6 bases and J 6 bases, with 8 bases left between them. The CDR3 spells CASRGEAGELFF. CDR3 nucleotide sequence: TGTGCCAGCAGGGGGGAGGCCGGGGAGCTGTTTTTT.

The V call is TRBV4-1, the J call TRBJ1-6; a possible D gene is TRBD1 (5 bases). The ends were cut back, 1 base at V and 9 bases at J, with 19 bases in the middle. Germline-derived CDR1 and CDR2 are MGHRA and YSYEKL. CDR3 length: 17 residues. The CDR3 coding sequence is TGCGCCAGCAGCCAAGTCAGGGCGGAGACATCAAGTTCACCCCTCCACTTT. Its translation is CASSQVRAETSSSPLHF.

This clone has only one observation. The CDR3: CASSYRDRLDEQYF. CDR3 in DNA: TGTGCCAGCAGTTACCGGGACAGGCTCGACGAGCAGTACTTC. The chain couples TRBV6-6 to TRBJ2-7; 8 nucleotides align to TRBD1. CDR1 and CDR2 (germline): MNHNY, SVGAGI (reference sequence). This CDR3 spans 14 amino acids. V lost 2 bases and J lost 5; bases outside the gene matches: 5.

The chain is built from TRBV19 and TRBJ2-1; 11 bases fit TRBD1. This CDR3 comprises 16 residues. The V gene's germline CDR1 is LNHDA and CDR2 SQIVND (reference sequence). V gave up 5 bases and J gave up 2 bases; unmatched junction bases: 5. DNA for the CDR3: TGTGCCAGTAGTTCTCCGGGACAGGGGGCCTACAATGAGCAGTTCTTC. Translated: CASSSPGQGAYNEQFF. The variable domain in full, with the rest retrieved from reference TRBV19 and TRBJ2-1, is DGGITQSPKYLFRKEGQNVTLSCEQNLNHDAMYWYRQDPGQGLRLIYYSQIVNDFQKGDIAEGYSVSREKKESFPLTVTSAQKNPTAFYLCASSSPGQGAYNEQFFGPGTRLTVL.

The chain employs TRBV27 and TRBJ1-2; TRBD1 aligns across 7 bases. The CDR3 is made up of 14 amino acids. The germline CDR1 and CDR2 sequences are MNHEY and SMNVEV (reference sequence). The V segment lost 8 bases and the J segment 1 base; nucleotides outside the gene matches: 7. DNA of the CDR3: TGTGCCAGCGGTAGACAGGGATATAACTATGGCTACACCTTC. Amino acid sequence: CASGRQGYNYGYTF.

The J gene is TRBJ2-7, the V gene TRBV9, with TRBD1 as a possible D gene (6 bases). V was clipped by 0 bases and J by 9 bases, with 10 bases between them. The germline CDR1 and CDR2 sequences are SGDLS and YYNGEE. The CDR3 is made up of 12 amino acids. CDR3 coding DNA: TGTGCCAGCAGCGTAGCTGAGGGGGTGCAGTACTTC. This codes for CASSVAEGVQYF.